This T cell receptor beta chain came from a study of beta chain features in type 1 diabetes. Study results and caveats: All four CD4+ subsets from Type 1 diabetes patients carried moderately but significantly shorter TCRB CDR3s. Patients with type 1 diabetes showed fewer VDJ junction insertions and more deletions. cDNA sequencing could over-represent cells with high TCR expression.

The CDR3 runs 19 residues. Trimming cost V 6 bases and J 0 bases, with 21 bases left between them. Looked up from germline, CDR1 is SGHTA and CDR2 is FQGTGA. Central memory, naive, regulatory and stem cell-like memory CD4+ cells were sorted by CD45RO/CCR7/CD25/CD127/CD95/CD27. Isolated RNA was reverse transcribed in full, so expressed TCRB transcripts were sequenced. Method: immunoSEQ multiplex PCR; TCRdb's copy keeps in-frame clones and lacks some. The sample records 300,000 to 400,000 clones, around 9.6% being singletons. Points on this clone: Its matching antigen is unknown.

The sequencing input was central memory CD4+ T cells from blood. This sequence was found in a man in his thirties or forties with type 1 diabetes. The chain joins TRBV7-3 to TRBJ2-6; D is perhaps TRBD1 (6 bases). The CDR3 is CASRGDSGQTISGANVLTF. The CDR3 DNA reads as TGTGCCAGCAGAGGAGACTCGGGACAAACGATCTCTGGGGCCAACGTCCTGACTTTC.